What follows is one TCR beta chain and its context. The data stem from a study of blood T cell repertoires in COVID-19. Study background: Acute and convalescent COVID-19 specimens originated in the United States, Italy and Spain.

This CDR3 contains 15 residues. V lost 4 bases to trimming and J lost 4 bases, with 13 bases between them. The germline V gene has CDR1 MNHEY and CDR2 SVGAGI. Methods used by the authors: For nucleated cells, counts were estimated from reference gene primer amplification. Measured with immunoSEQ multiplex PCR; TCRdb has only the in-frame clones, and not every one. The V and J calls and clone size are taken from that table; D and trimming were inferred from the DNA. Among around 470,000 clones listed, 89% were seen once. The sequenced sample consisted of peripheral blood. The chain combines TRBV6-5 with TRBJ2-2; D may be TRBD2 (6 bases). This TCR derives from a man between 18 and 35 years old with COVID-19, enrolled during active disease. Here the CDR3 reads CASSLSGGATGELFF. As DNA, the CDR3 is TGTGCCAGCAGTTTATCTGGAGGGGCCACCGGGGAGCTGTTTTTT.